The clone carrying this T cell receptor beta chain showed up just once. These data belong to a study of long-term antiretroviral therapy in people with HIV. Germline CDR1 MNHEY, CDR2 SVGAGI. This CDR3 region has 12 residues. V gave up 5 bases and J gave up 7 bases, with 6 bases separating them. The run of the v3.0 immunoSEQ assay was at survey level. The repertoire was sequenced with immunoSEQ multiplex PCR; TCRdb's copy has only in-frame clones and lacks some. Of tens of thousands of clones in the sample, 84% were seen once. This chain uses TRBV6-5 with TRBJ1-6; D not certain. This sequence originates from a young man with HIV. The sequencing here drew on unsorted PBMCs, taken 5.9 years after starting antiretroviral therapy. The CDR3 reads CASSPWNSPLHF. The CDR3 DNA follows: TGTGCCAGCAGTCCCTGGAATTCACCCCTCCACTTT.